This TCR beta chain was recovered during a study of blood T cell repertoires in COVID-19. For the study at large: Samples representing acute and convalescent COVID-19 were sourced from the United States, Italy and Spain.

Germline V lookup: CDR1 MGHRA, CDR2 YSYEKL. V dropped 0 bases and J dropped 1; count of bases not matched to a gene: 7. The CDR3 runs 17 residues. Clones were sequenced by immunoSEQ multiplex PCR, and TCRdb holds only the in-frame ones, with some missing. The sample has about 26,000 clones, roughly 89% seen once. Input material: peripheral blood. This sequence joins TRBV4-1 and TRBJ1-1, with 8 bases lining up with TRBD1. The source of this sequence is a human donor in a cohort sampled during active COVID-19. In DNA form, the CDR3 reads TGCGCCAGCAGCCAAGAGGGCAGGGGGCACGAGAACACTGAAGCTTTCTTT. Protein product: CASSQEGRGHENTEAFF.